Presented here are 28 T cell receptor beta chains from one specimen sequenced in a study of T-cell reconstitution after alpha-beta-depleted transplantation in children. As it was prepared, the TCRbeta library received unique molecular identifiers. Via MiXCR, TCRdb re-called the PCR reads, giving one row per CDR3 protein. The repertoire holds hundreds of thousands of distinct CDR3 sequences, with approximately 10% as singletons. The sequencing here drew on PBMCs from the stem cell graft donor, taken from the stem cell graft. The receptors derive from a human donor who donated a stem cell graft to a child with acute myeloid leukemia.

This clonotype was found once. The genes are TRBV7-3 and TRBJ2-2; D uncertain. Trimming removed 5 bases from V and 6 bases from J, with 7 bases in between. Germline V gives CDR1 SGHTA, CDR2 FQGTGA. This CDR3 is built from 12 residues. The CDR3 is CASSPQAGELFF. In DNA form, the CDR3 reads TGTGCCAGCAGCCCACAAGCCGGGGAGCTGTTTTTT.

This chain joins TRBV20-1 and TRBJ1-5; D is unresolved. This CDR3 is 14 amino acids long. Trimming removed 2 bases at V and 0 bases at J, with 8 bases between. CDR1 is DFQATT, CDR2 SNEGSKA, per germline (reference sequence). This CDR3 reads CSARRQISNQPQHF. DNA for the CDR3: TGCAGTGCTAGAAGGCAGATTAGCAATCAGCCCCAGCATTTT.

This clonotype was recorded many times. V is TRBV5-1 and J is TRBJ2-1; TRBD2 is a possible D gene (6 bases). The germline V and J ends were trimmed by 0 bases and 7 bases, with 14 bases remaining between them. The CDR3 has 15 amino acids. Germline lookup yields CDR1 SGHRS and CDR2 YFSETQ. CDR3 loop: CASSLEAGITNEQFF. The CDR3 coding sequence is TGCGCCAGCAGCTTGGAGGCGGGAATTACTAATGAGCAGTTCTTC.

The J gene is TRBJ2-1, the V gene TRBV6-5; D is unclear. CDR3 length: 16 amino acids. V lost 1 base and J 0 bases, leaving 10 bases between the germline ends. Per germline, CDR1 MNHEY and CDR2 SVGAGI. CDR3 in amino acids: CASSYLPESSYNEQFF. For the CDR3, the DNA is TGTGCCAGCAGTTACTTGCCGGAGAGCTCCTACAATGAGCAGTTCTTC.

This clonotype was seen ten or more times. J is TRBJ2-7 and V is TRBV10-3; D remains ambiguous. The CDR3 spans 13 residues. The germline V gene has CDR1 ENHRY and CDR2 SYGVKD. V was clipped by 2 bases and J by 3 bases, with 8 bases between them. CDR3 bases: TGTGCCATCAGTGAGGGAATGGGCTACGAGCAGTACTTC. Translation: CAISEGMGYEQYF.

In its sample, this clonotype was seen a few times. The chain couples TRBV11-2 to TRBJ2-1; 13 positions agree with TRBD2. The CDR3 has 15 residues. Germline loops: CDR1 SGHAT, CDR2 FQNNGV. V lost 5 bases to trimming and J lost 8 bases; unmatched junction nucleotides: 6. CDR3 in amino acids: CASSTSGGVYDEQFF. The CDR3 DNA reads as TGTGCCAGCAGCACTAGCGGGGGGGTTTATGATGAGCAGTTCTTC.

This clonotype was counted many times. The CDR3 is CASTARNQPQHF. CDR3 sequence (DNA): TGTGCCAGCACGGCCCGCAATCAGCCCCAGCATTTT. The chain links TRBV2 to TRBJ1-5; D is ambiguous. V gave up 7 bases and J gave up 2 bases, with 6 bases separating them. CDR1 SNHLY and CDR2 FYNNEI come from the germline V gene. CDR3 length: 12 residues.

The chain combines TRBV7-2 with TRBJ2-1, with TRBD1 identical over 8 bases. This CDR3 region has 14 residues. V lost 5 bases, J lost 9 bases, and 9 bases stayed unmatched. Germline V CDR1 and CDR2: SGHTA, FQGNSA. The CDR3 sequence: CASSHPGQAGEQFF. CDR3 DNA: TGTGCCAGCAGCCACCCGGGACAGGCGGGTGAGCAGTTCTTC.

This clonotype was seen a handful of times. The rearrangement joins TRBV7-2 to TRBJ2-1, with 9 bases aligning to TRBD2. Germline CDR1 reads SGHTA; CDR2 reads FQGNSA. J was trimmed by 8 bases and V by 0 bases; bases with no gene match: 5. The CDR3 runs 15 residues. As DNA, the CDR3 is TGTGCCAGCAGCTTAGCTGCGGGAGGGATTCATGAGCAGTTCTTC. Its translation is CASSLAAGGIHEQFF.

This clonotype has just a few counts. The rearrangement links TRBV5-1 to TRBJ2-4, with 10 bases that match TRBD1. The CDR3 is made up of 18 amino acids. In germline, CDR1 is SGHRS, CDR2 YFSETQ. After removal of 0 bases from V and 0 bases from J, the junction contained 6 bases not matched to a gene. CDR3 nucleotides: TGCGCCAGCAGCTTGGCCGGGACAGGGGATCTAGCCAAAAACATTCAGTACTTC. This codes for CASSLAGTGDLAKNIQYF. Full variable domain (remainder filled in from reference TRBV5-1 and TRBJ2-4): KAGVTQTPRYLIKTRGQQVTLSCSPISGHRSVSWYQQTPGQGLQFLFEYFSETQRNKGNFPGRFSGRQFSNSRSEMNVSTLELGDSALYLCASSLAGTGDLAKNIQYFGAGTRLSVL.

The chain links TRBV6-2 or TRBV6-3 to TRBJ2-1; 7 bases align to TRBD2. This CDR3 region has 15 residues. The germline V gene encodes CDR1 MNHEY and CDR2 SVGEGT. J was trimmed by 10 bases and V by 2 bases; bases with no gene match: 11. The CDR3 DNA is TGTGCCAGCAGTTACAGTCTAGCGGAAAATAGGGAGCAGTTCTTC. Translating it yields CASSYSLAENREQFF.

The chain couples TRBV7-9 to TRBJ2-7; perhaps TRBD1 as D (6 bases). Per germline, CDR1 SEHNR and CDR2 FQNEAQ (reference sequence). V lost 2 bases and J 2 bases, leaving 13 bases between the germline ends. The CDR3 runs to 15 residues. The CDR3 sequence: CASSLNAGVAYEQYF. CDR3 bases: TGTGCCAGCAGCTTAAATGCAGGGGTGGCCTACGAGCAGTACTTC.

The genes are TRBV19 and TRBJ2-1; weak D call: TRBD1 (8 bases). This CDR3 comprises 17 residues. Germline V gives CDR1 LNHDA, CDR2 SQIVND (reference sequence). Trimming took 7 bases from V and 2 from J, leaving 21 bases between them. This chain's CDR3 is CASTRQGSAGPYNEQFF. The CDR3 coding sequence is TGTGCCAGTACCCGACAGGGGTCAGCGGGGCCCTACAATGAGCAGTTCTTC.

This clonotype was found many times. This chain uses TRBV25-1 with TRBJ2-7, with 8 bases fitting TRBD2. The V gene's germline CDR1 is MGHDK and CDR2 SYGVNS. The J segment lost 4 bases and the V segment lost 4 bases, leaving 6 bases of the junction unmatched. This CDR3 region has 14 residues. CDR3 bases: TGTGCCAGCAGTGGAAGCGGGAGTGAGTACGAGCAGTACTTC. Residues: CASSGSGSEYEQYF.

The chain joins TRBV20-1 to TRBJ2-3, with D possibly TRBD2 on 6 matching bases. Trimming stripped 3 bases from V and 1 base from J, with 11 bases between. There are 14 residues in the CDR3. Germline V lookup: CDR1 DFQATT, CDR2 SNEGSKA (reference sequence). CDR3 nucleotides: TGCAGTGCTAGTAGGCGGGATCGCACAGATACGCAGTATTTT. Protein: CSASRRDRTDTQYF.

The chain uses TRBV20-1 and TRBJ2-3; D might be TRBD1 or TRBD2, each matching 7 bases. The CDR3 loop spans 14 amino acids. V was cut by 5 bases and J by 11 bases, with 23 bases left in between. Germline V gene lookup returns CDR1 DFQATT and CDR2 SNEGSKA (reference sequence). The CDR3 loop is CSARTSDLRGGQYF. The CDR3 region has the DNA TGCAGTGCTCGAACTAGCGACCTCAGGGGGGGGCAGTATTTT.

This clonotype was observed many times. This CDR3 is CASSAPDRGTSGYNEQFF. In DNA, the CDR3 is TGTGCCAGCAGCGCCCCGGACCGCGGGACTAGCGGGTACAATGAGCAGTTCTTC. The chain links TRBV9 to TRBJ2-1; 12 positions agree with TRBD2. J was trimmed by 4 bases and V by 3 bases; bases with no gene match: 11. Per the germline V gene, CDR1 is SGDLS and CDR2 is YYNGEE. The CDR3 loop spans 18 amino acids. Full variable domain (outside the CDR3, taken from reference TRBV9 and TRBJ2-1): DSGVTQTPKHLITATGQRVTLRCSPRSGDLSVYWYQQSLDQGLQFLIQYYNGEERAKGNILERFSAQQFPDLHSELNLSSLELGDSALYFCASSAPDRGTSGYNEQFFGPGTRLTVL.

This clonotype was detected many times. The V call is TRBV7-2, the J call TRBJ1-6; D uncertain. This CDR3 is 15 amino acids long. V was trimmed by 2 bases and J by 0 bases, leaving 5 bases between them. CDR1 and CDR2 from the germline V gene are SGHTA and FQGNSA. CDR3 protein: CASSLTVSYNSPLHF. The DNA of the CDR3 is TGTGCCAGCAGCTTAACAGTCTCCTATAATTCACCCCTCCACTTT.

The V call is TRBV24-1, the J call TRBJ2-1; weak D call: TRBD1 (6 bases). Between the trimmed V and J ends, which lost 4 bases and 8 bases, there was a span of 14 bases. This CDR3 contains 14 residues. Per germline, CDR1 KGHDR and CDR2 SFDVKD. CDR3 sequence reads: CATSERRDKYEQFF. CDR3 coding DNA: TGTGCCACCAGTGAACGCCGGGACAAGTATGAGCAGTTCTTC.

J is TRBJ2-3 and V is TRBV28; the D gene is possibly TRBD2 (6 bases). CDR1 MDHEN and CDR2 SYDVKM come from the germline V gene. V was pared by 3 bases and J by 3 bases, with 13 bases between. This CDR3 spans 15 amino acids. CDR3 loop: CASSLEGGHTDTQYF. The CDR3 coding sequence is TGTGCCAGCAGTTTGGAGGGAGGTCATACAGATACGCAGTATTTT.

This clonotype came up a few times. The chain combines TRBV11-2 with TRBJ2-5; a weak D match, TRBD2 (6 bases). The CDR3 runs to 15 residues. CDR1 SGHAT and CDR2 FQNNGV come from the germline V gene. Trimming pared 6 bases from V and 4 bases from J, leaving 18 bases between. CDR3 protein: CASSPTGEGVETQYF. The CDR3 coding sequence is TGTGCCAGCAGTCCAACGGGAGAAGGGGTAGAGACCCAGTACTTC.

This clonotype has just a few counts. This chain joins TRBV5-1 and TRBJ1-5, with a possible D match to TRBD1 (5 bases). This CDR3 has 15 residues. Trimming pared 0 bases from V and 4 bases from J, leaving 11 bases between. The germline V gene has CDR1 SGHRS and CDR2 YFSETQ. The CDR3 nucleotides are TGCGCCAGCAGCTTGGAAGCAGGGCTAAATCAGCCCCAGCATTTT. Residues: CASSLEAGLNQPQHF. Looking up the rest from reference TRBV5-1 and TRBJ1-5 gives the full variable domain: KAGVTQTPRYLIKTRGQQVTLSCSPISGHRSVSWYQQTPGQGLQFLFEYFSETQRNKGNFPGRFSGRQFSNSRSEMNVSTLELGDSALYLCASSLEAGLNQPQHFGDGTRLSIL.

This chain joins TRBV30 and TRBJ1-1; 7 nucleotides agree with TRBD1. Trimming removed 1 base from V and 5 bases from J; junction bases left unmatched: 1. Germline CDR1 is GTSNPN and CDR2 is SVGIG (reference sequence). The CDR3 contains 12 residues. For the CDR3, the DNA is TGTGCCTGGAGTGAGACAGGGACTGAAGCTTTCTTT. This translates into CAWSETGTEAFF.

V gene TRBV14 combines with J gene TRBJ1-3, with 7 bases aligning to TRBD1. This CDR3 has 17 residues. The V and J ends lost 3 bases and 9 bases, in that order; junction bases with no gene match: 17. The V gene's germline CDR1 is SGHDN and CDR2 FVKESK. CDR3 DNA: TGTGCCAGCAGCCATCCTCTCACCGGGACAGCGAATTTCACCATATATTTT. This codes for CASSHPLTGTANFTIYF. Supplemented by reference TRBV14 and TRBJ1-3, the full variable domain reads EAGVTQFPSHSVIEKGQTVTLRCDPISGHDNLYWYRRVMGKEIKFLLHFVKESKQDESGMPNNRFLAERTGGTYSTLKVQPAELEDSGVYFCASSHPLTGTANFTIYFGEGSWLTVV.

The rearrangement uses TRBV6-2 or TRBV6-3 and TRBJ2-3, with 11 bases aligning to TRBD2. In germline, CDR1 is MNHEY, CDR2 SVGEGT. CDR3 length: 15 residues. With V trimmed by 7 bases and J by 1 base, 4 bases remained unmatched. CDR3 loop: CASTYSGRGTDTQYF. In nucleotides, the CDR3 is TGTGCCAGCACCTATAGCGGGAGGGGCACAGATACGCAGTATTTT.

This clonotype was recorded only once. The J gene is TRBJ2-3, the V gene TRBV7-9, with 9 bases aligning to TRBD2. Unmatched junction bases numbered 12, after V lost 6 bases and J lost 2 bases. The CDR3 contains 17 residues. Per the germline V gene, CDR1 is SEHNR and CDR2 is FQNEAQ (reference sequence). The CDR3: CASSVRAVAGDTDTQYF. The DNA for the CDR3 is TGTGCCAGCAGTGTGAGGGCGGTAGCGGGAGACACAGATACGCAGTATTTT.

This clonotype was seen a handful of times. The chain uses TRBV14 and TRBJ2-1; 7 bases align to TRBD1. The trim removed 4 bases at V and 2 bases at J, leaving 8 bases unmatched. CDR3 length: 16 amino acids. CDR1 and CDR2 from the germline V gene are SGHDN and FVKESK. CDR3 loop: CASSRHLDRTYNEQFF. Written as DNA, the CDR3 is TGTGCCAGCAGCCGCCACTTGGACAGGACCTACAATGAGCAGTTCTTC. The full variable domain, in which reference TRBV14 and TRBJ2-1 provide the parts outside the CDR3, is EAGVTQFPSHSVIEKGQTVTLRCDPISGHDNLYWYRRVMGKEIKFLLHFVKESKQDESGMPNNRFLAERTGGTYSTLKVQPAELEDSGVYFCASSRHLDRTYNEQFFGPGTRLTVL.

The CDR3 nucleotides read TGTGCCAGCAGCCGCGGACTAGCGGGAGTTATTAAGCAGTTCTTC. This codes for CASSRGLAGVIKQFF. This chain connects TRBV4-2 to TRBJ2-1; 13 nucleotides match TRBD2. Germline CDR1 reads LGHNA; CDR2 reads YNFKEQ. J gave up 11 bases and V 4 bases, and 8 bases lay outside the gene matches. CDR3 length: 15 residues.